This T cell receptor (beta chain) was identified in a study of T cell clusters in autoimmune cytopenias. Study summary: A median of approximately 47,000 TRB reads per sample yielded a median approximately 2,500 distinct clonotypes. Study-wide points: The T cell clusters came from computational analysis alone and lack functional validation. TRB repertoire shifts in secondary cytopenia and chronic lymphocytic leukemia mostly reflected lymphoma, not autoimmunity.

TRB was amplified from roughly 250 ng of peripheral blood genomic DNA per sample. The CDR3 contains 12 residues. CDR1 ENHRY and CDR2 SYGVKD come from the germline V gene. TRB was amplified by touch-down multiplex PCR, primer pools A and B combined. Each CDR3 protein gets one entry in TCRdb, which reprocessed the multiplex PCR reads and gives no DNA. The sample has about 2,700 distinct CDR3 sequences, and its top ten clones hold 35% to 45%. Note on this clonotype: The antigen is undetermined.

The gene calls are TRBV10-3 and TRBJ2-7; TCRdb lists TRBD1, though no DNA is available to test this call. The sample taken for sequencing was peripheral blood. The source is a human donor with an autoimmune cytopenia, with autoimmune hepatitis or in good health (not recorded which). CDR3 amino acids: CAISPGGFEQYF.